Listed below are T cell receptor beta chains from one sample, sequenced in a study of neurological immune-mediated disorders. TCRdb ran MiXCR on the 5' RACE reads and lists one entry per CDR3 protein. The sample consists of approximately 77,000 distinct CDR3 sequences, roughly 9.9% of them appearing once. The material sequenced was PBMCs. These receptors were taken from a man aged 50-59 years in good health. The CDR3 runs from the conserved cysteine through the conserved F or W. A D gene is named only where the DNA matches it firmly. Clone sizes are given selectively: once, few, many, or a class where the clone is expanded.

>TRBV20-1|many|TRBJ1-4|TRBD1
TGCAGTGCTAGAGCACAGGGGGCGGCTAATGAAAAACTGTTTTTT
CSARAQGAANEKLFF
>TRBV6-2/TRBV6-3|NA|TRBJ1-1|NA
TGTGCCAGCAGGAATAAAGGGAACACTGAAGCTTTCTTT
CASRNKGNTEAFF
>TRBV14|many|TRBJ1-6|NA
TGTGCCAGCAGTAAGGGTGGGTCACCCCTCCACTTT
CASSKGGSPLHF
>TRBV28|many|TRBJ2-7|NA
TGTGCCAGCAGTGGAACGACAGGAAACTACGAGCAGTACTTC
CASSGTTGNYEQYF
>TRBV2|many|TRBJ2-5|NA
TGTGCCACCTCATTCGTGGCCCTTCAAGAGACCCAGTACTTC
CATSFVALQETQYF
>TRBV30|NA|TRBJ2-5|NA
TGTGCCTGTAGTAACGGCCAAGAGACCCAGTACTTC
CACSNGQETQYF
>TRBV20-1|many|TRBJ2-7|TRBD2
TGCAGTGCTAGAGACTTTTTAGCGGGAGGTGGGTACGAGCAGTACTTC
CSARDFLAGGGYEQYF
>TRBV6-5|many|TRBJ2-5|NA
TGTGCCAGCCTTCCTTCGGCGGGGGCTAAAAAAGAGACCCAGTACTTC
CASLPSAGAKKETQYF
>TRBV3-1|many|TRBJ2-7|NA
TGTGCCAGCAGCCAAGATAACGGGGCCACCTACGAGCAGTACTTC
CASSQDNGATYEQYF
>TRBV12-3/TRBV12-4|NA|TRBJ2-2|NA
TGTGCCAGCAGTCACCGAGTGGCCGGGGAGCTGTTTTTT
CASSHRVAGELFF
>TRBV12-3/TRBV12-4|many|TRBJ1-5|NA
TGTGCCAGCAGTTTCCGGCCCGATCAGCCCCAGCATTTT
CASSFRPDQPQHF
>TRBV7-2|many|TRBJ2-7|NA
TGTGCCAGCAGCTTAGGGATACGGGCATACCGATCTCCCCAAGCCGGATACGAGCAGTACTTC
CASSLGIRAYRSPQAGYEQYF
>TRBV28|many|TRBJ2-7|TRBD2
TGTGCCAGTCGAGGCCTAGCGGGAGGTCTCAACTCCTACGAGCAGTACTTC
CASRGLAGGLNSYEQYF
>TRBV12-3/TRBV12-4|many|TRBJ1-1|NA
TGTGCCAGCAGCAGCAGAGAGAACACTGAAGCTTTCTTT
CASSSRENTEAFF
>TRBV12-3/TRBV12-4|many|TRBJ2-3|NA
TGTGCCAGCAGTTTAGGGCCAGGGACAGATACGCAGTATTTT
CASSLGPGTDTQYF
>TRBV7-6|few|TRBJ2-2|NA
TGTGCCAGCAGCCCGAGATCGGGGAACGGGGAGCTGTTTTTT
CASSPRSGNGELFF
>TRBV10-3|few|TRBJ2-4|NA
TGTGCCATCAGTGAGATGGGTGGCATTCAGTACTTC
CAISEMGGIQYF
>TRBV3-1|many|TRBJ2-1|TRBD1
TGTGCCAGCAGCCAAAGACAGGGCAGGGGGTACCACAATGAGCAGTTCTTC
CASSQRQGRGYHNEQFF
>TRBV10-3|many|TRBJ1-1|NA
TGTGCCATCAGAGGCTCAGGGGATTCCACTGAAGCTTTCTTT
CAIRGSGDSTEAFF
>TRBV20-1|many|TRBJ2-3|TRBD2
TGCAGTGCTAGGGGTACTAGCGGGAGGGGATATAGCACAGATACGCAGTATTTT
CSARGTSGRGYSTDTQYF
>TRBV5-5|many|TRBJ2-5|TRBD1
TGTGCCAGCAGCCCCCTACAGGGGATCGTTGTAGAGACCCAGTACTTC
CASSPLQGIVVETQYF
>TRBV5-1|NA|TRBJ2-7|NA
TGCGCCAGCAGCTTGGGGCCCCAGGGCTACGAGCAGTACTTC
CASSLGPQGYEQYF
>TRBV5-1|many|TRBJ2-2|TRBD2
TGCGCCAGCAGCTTTGGCGTGTTTTGGACTAGCGGGAGAACGGGCACCGGGGAGCTGTTTTTT
CASSFGVFWTSGRTGTGELFF
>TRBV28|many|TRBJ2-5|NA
TGTGCCAGCAGCCGCGTTCGGGGCAGGGAGACCCAGTACTTC
CASSRVRGRETQYF
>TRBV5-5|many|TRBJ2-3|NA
TGTGCCAGCAGCTTGGTAGGAGGGGGGCTCCGCACAGATACGCAGTATTTT
CASSLVGGGLRTDTQYF
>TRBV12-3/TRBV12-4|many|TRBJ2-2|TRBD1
TGTGCCAGCAGTTCGGGACAGTACACCGGGGAGCTGTTTTTT
CASSSGQYTGELFF
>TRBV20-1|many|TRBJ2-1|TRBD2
TGCAGTGGAAGCGGGGACGACTACAATGAGCAGTTCTTC
CSGSGDDYNEQFF
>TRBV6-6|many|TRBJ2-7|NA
TGTGCCAGCAGGGGCGGGGTAACCTACGAGCAGTACTTC
CASRGGVTYEQYF
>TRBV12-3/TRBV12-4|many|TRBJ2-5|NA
TGTGCCAGCCAGAAAGGTGGTGGAGAGACCCAGTACTTC
CASQKGGGETQYF
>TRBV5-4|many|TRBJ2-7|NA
TGTGCCAGCTCACCCCTCCCGCCTCCCGAAACGGGCGAGCAGTACTTC
CASSPLPPPETGEQYF
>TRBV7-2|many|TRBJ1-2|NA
TGTGCCAGCACCCCCGAGGGGGGAAACTATGGCTACACCTTC
CASTPEGGNYGYTF
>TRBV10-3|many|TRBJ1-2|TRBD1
TGTGCCATCAGGGTACAGGGGAATAAGGATGGCTACACCTTC
CAIRVQGNKDGYTF
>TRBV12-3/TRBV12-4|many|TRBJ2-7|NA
TGTGCCAGCAGTTTCTCGGGGGCAAACTACGAGCAGTACTTC
CASSFSGANYEQYF
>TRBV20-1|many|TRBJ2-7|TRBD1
TGCAGTGCTAGAGATGCGGTGGACAGGGCGAGCTCCTACGAGCAGTACTTC
CSARDAVDRASSYEQYF
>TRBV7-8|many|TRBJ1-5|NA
TGTGCCAGCAGCTTAGCGCGAATAGGCAATCAGCCCCAGCATTTT
CASSLARIGNQPQHF